Listed here are 27 T cell receptor beta chains from one sample, sequenced in a study of blood T cell repertoires in COVID-19 (dated by TCRdb to the early 2020s). Libraries came from the immunoSEQ multiplex PCR assay. TCRdb's version of the immuneACCESS table is confined to in-frame rearrangements and falls short of the full clone set. An unresolved V gene accounts for under half of the shortfall where checked; the remainder is of unknown origin. A total of roughly 280,000 clones appear in this sample, around 90% of them only once. Under 2.5% of the sample is in the top ten clones. The sequencing input was peripheral blood. These receptors all come from a man over 45 with acute or convalescent COVID-19.

The chain combines TRBV14 with TRBJ1-4; a weak D match, TRBD1 (5 bases). V was cut by 1 base and J by 5 bases, with 11 bases left in between. This CDR3 is 15 amino acids long. Germline assignment: CDR1 SGHDN and CDR2 FVKESK. The CDR3 reads CASSQVRGPNEKLFF. CDR3 DNA: TGTGCCAGCAGCCAAGTAAGGGGCCCGAATGAAAAACTGTTTTTT.

Of note for this clone: Different DNA sequences within this sample yield the same CDR3. For the CDR3, the DNA is TGTGCCAGCAGCCCTCAGGGGGGAGGAACAGATACGCAGTATTTT. Its translation: CASSPQGGGTDTQYF. The chain is built from TRBV7-3 and TRBJ2-3; the D gene is possibly TRBD1 (7 bases). The CDR3 has 15 residues. Trimming took 5 bases from V and 3 from J, leaving 15 bases between them. In germline, CDR1 is SGHTA, CDR2 FQGTGA.

Here the CDR3 reads CASSPGWSADTQYF. Here the CDR3 DNA reads TGTGCCAGCAGCCCGGGGTGGAGCGCAGATACGCAGTATTTT. The chain recombines TRBV5-6 with TRBJ2-3; tentatively, D is TRBD2 (5 bases). Per the germline V gene, CDR1 is SGHDT and CDR2 is YYEEEE. The CDR3 is made up of 14 amino acids. V lost 4 bases and J lost 4, with 13 bases in between.

V is TRBV2 and J is TRBJ1-2; no clear D. V was clipped by 8 bases and J by 4 bases, with 8 bases between them. The CDR3 has 11 amino acids. CDR1 and CDR2 from the germline V gene are SNHLY and FYNNEI. DNA for the CDR3: TGTGCCAGCGTACAGTTCTATGGCTACACCTTC. Protein product: CASVQFYGYTF. Using reference TRBV2 and TRBJ1-2 for the parts outside the CDR3, the full variable domain is EPEVTQTPSHQVTQMGQEVILRCVPISNHLYFYWYRQILGQKVEFLVSFYNNEISEKSEIFDDQFSVERPDGSNFTLKIRSTKLEDSAMYFCASVQFYGYTFGSGTRLTVV.

The gene calls are TRBV19 and TRBJ2-5; D call uncertain. Germline CDR1 and CDR2: LNHDA and SQIVND (reference sequence). This CDR3 region has 11 residues. Trimming pared 2 bases from V and 5 bases from J, leaving 3 bases between. The CDR3 here is CASSILETQYF. CDR3 nucleotides: TGTGCCAGTAGTATACTGGAGACCCAGTACTTC.

V usage is TRBV13 and J usage is TRBJ1-5; TRBD1 matches at 8 bases. The ends lost 5 bases at V and 4 bases at J; junction bases unmatched: 16. CDR1 PRHDT and CDR2 FYEKMQ come from the germline V gene (reference sequence). This CDR3 is built from 18 residues. The CDR3 nucleotides are TGTGCCAGCAGCCAATTTTCTGGACAGGGTGCTACTAATCAGCCCCAGCATTTT. Translated, it gives CASSQFSGQGATNQPQHF.

The chain combines TRBV9 with TRBJ1-1, with D tentatively TRBD1 (6 bases). Germline V gene lookup returns CDR1 SGDLS and CDR2 YYNGEE. V shed 3 bases and J shed 3 bases, with 18 bases lying between them. The CDR3 is 16 amino acids. CDR3 sequence: CASSEGSGGAYTEAFF. Written as DNA, the CDR3 is TGTGCCAGCAGCGAGGGGAGTGGGGGCGCTTACACTGAAGCTTTCTTT.

J is TRBJ2-1 and V is TRBV6-2 or TRBV6-3, with D possibly being TRBD1 (5 bases). Germline CDR1 and CDR2: MNHEY and SVGEGT. V was shortened by 2 bases and J by 7 bases, with 9 bases between the two germline ends. This CDR3 is 13 amino acids long. The CDR3 reads CASSYQGWNEQFF. The CDR3, as DNA: TGTGCCAGCAGTTACCAGGGATGGAATGAGCAGTTCTTC.

The gene calls are TRBV6-6 and TRBJ1-2; TRBD1 aligns across 7 bases. The CDR3 totals 15 residues. Germline assignment: CDR1 MNHNY and CDR2 SVGAGI (reference sequence). Losses at the gene ends were 7 bases for V and 4 bases for J; bases not matched to a gene: 12. The CDR3 loop is CASTSLRGWGYGYTF. DNA of the CDR3: TGTGCCAGCACGTCCCTCAGGGGGTGGGGCTATGGCTACACCTTC.

This sequence joins TRBV7-3 and TRBJ2-7; the D gene is possibly TRBD2 (5 bases). V gave up 5 bases and J gave up 5 bases, with 16 bases separating them. This CDR3 contains 14 residues. Germline lookup yields CDR1 SGHTA and CDR2 FQGTGA. The CDR3 is CASSPPGKPDEQYF. The CDR3 region has the DNA TGTGCCAGCAGCCCGCCGGGGAAGCCGGACGAGCAGTACTTC. Full variable domain (remainder filled in from reference TRBV7-3 and TRBJ2-7): GAGVSQTPSNKVTEKGKYVELRCDPISGHTALYWYRQSLGQGPEFLIYFQGTGAADDSGLPNDRFFAVRPEGSVSTLKIQRTERGDSAVYLCASSPPGKPDEQYFGPGTRLTVT.

The J gene is TRBJ2-2, the V gene TRBV7-9, with D perhaps TRBD1 (6 bases). V lost 1 base and J 1 base, leaving 13 bases between the germline ends. Germline CDR1 is SEHNR and CDR2 is FQNEAQ (reference sequence). The CDR3 length is 17 residues. CDR3 amino acids: CASSLGAGTQNTGELFF. The CDR3 coding sequence is TGTGCCAGCAGCTTAGGGGCCGGGACACAGAACACCGGGGAGCTGTTTTTT.

V is TRBV9 and J is TRBJ1-2; D is undetermined. With 2 bases removed from V and 4 bases from J, the gap between germline ends came to 15 bases. CDR1 is SGDLS, CDR2 YYNGEE, per germline. The CDR3 has 15 residues. For the CDR3, the DNA is TGTGCCAGCAGCGTCCACCACACCAACAGCTATGGCTACACCTTC. This codes for CASSVHHTNSYGYTF.

The chain carries TRBV29-1 and TRBJ2-2; tentative D call: TRBD2 (6 bases). The CDR3 length is 14 residues. The V and J ends lost 7 bases and 7 bases respectively, with 19 bases between them. The germline gives CDR1 SQVTM, CDR2 ANQGSEA. The CDR3 protein is CSAVVPGRNGELFF. The CDR3 DNA reads TGCAGCGCCGTTGTGCCGGGGAGGAACGGGGAGCTGTTTTTT.

The gene calls are TRBV5-1 and TRBJ2-2; 8 bases fit TRBD2. This CDR3 comprises 15 residues. Germline CDR1 and CDR2: SGHRS and YFSETQ. Germline trimming cut 6 bases from V and 4 bases from J; bases unmatched to any gene: 8. The CDR3 region has the DNA TGCGCCAGCATGGTTGCGGGGGGACGCACCGGGGAGCTGTTTTTT. This codes for CASMVAGGRTGELFF.

V is TRBV3-1 (or the pseudogene TRBV3-2) and J is TRBJ2-7; 7 bases are a match to TRBD1. V trimming: 4 bases; J trimming: 2 bases; junction bases outside the gene matches: 8. CDR1 and CDR2 from the germline V gene are LGHDT and YNNKEL (reference sequence). The CDR3 loop spans 15 amino acids. The CDR3 spells CASSRAPGQPYEQYF. CDR3 nucleotides: TGTGCCAGCAGCCGGGCCCCGGGACAGCCCTACGAGCAGTACTTC.

The CDR3 sequence: CASRGTGRGEQFF. The CDR3 DNA reads as TGTGCCAGCAGAGGGACAGGGAGAGGTGAGCAGTTCTTC. The chain combines TRBV7-9 with TRBJ2-1; 9 bases map to TRBD1. With V trimmed by 6 bases and J by 9 bases, 6 bases remained unmatched. The CDR3 covers 13 residues. Germline lookup yields CDR1 SEHNR and CDR2 FQNEAQ (reference sequence).

The chain couples TRBV11-3 to TRBJ2-3; 8 bases align to TRBD2. After removal of 6 bases from V and 2 bases from J, the junction contained 7 bases not matched to a gene. Germline V lookup: CDR1 SGHNT, CDR2 YENEEA. This CDR3 comprises 15 residues. CDR3 amino acids: CASSKTGGFTDTQYF. CDR3 DNA sequence: TGTGCCAGCAGTAAGACGGGAGGGTTCACAGATACGCAGTATTTT.

V and J are TRBV3-1 (or the pseudogene TRBV3-2) and TRBJ1-3; D is perhaps TRBD1 (6 bases). This CDR3 spans 17 amino acids. Germline-derived CDR1 and CDR2 are LGHDT and YNNKEL (reference sequence). V lost 2 bases to trimming and J lost 1 base, with 15 bases between them. CDR3 sequence (DNA): TGTGCCAGCAGCCAAATTTATCCTCAGGGGTCTGGAAACACCATATATTTT. Residues: CASSQIYPQGSGNTIYF.

The CDR3 reads CASSLIIGDTEAFF. For the CDR3, the DNA is TGCGCCAGCAGCTTGATTATCGGGGACACTGAAGCTTTCTTT. V is TRBV5-1 and J is TRBJ1-1; D uncertain. The CDR3 extends over 14 amino acids. V shed 1 base and J shed 3 bases, with 10 bases lying between them. The germline gives CDR1 SGHRS, CDR2 YFSETQ. Using reference TRBV5-1 and TRBJ1-1 for the parts outside the CDR3, the full variable domain is KAGVTQTPRYLIKTRGQQVTLSCSPISGHRSVSWYQQTPGQGLQFLFEYFSETQRNKGNFPGRFSGRQFSNSRSEMNVSTLELGDSALYLCASSLIIGDTEAFFGQGTRLTVV.

The chain employs TRBV7-8 and TRBJ1-4, with D uncertain. Trimming removed 1 base from V and 0 bases from J, with 9 bases in between. The germline V gene encodes CDR1 SGHVS and CDR2 FQNEAQ. The CDR3 runs to 16 residues. This CDR3 reads CASSLVGRTTNEKLFF. The DNA for the CDR3 is TGTGCCAGCAGCTTAGTTGGCCGAACAACTAATGAAAAACTGTTTTTT.

This chain connects TRBV14 to TRBJ2-1; D ambiguous. This CDR3 contains 16 residues. Between the trimmed V and J ends, which lost 3 bases and 0 bases, there was a span of 12 bases. Germline assignment: CDR1 SGHDN and CDR2 FVKESK. In nucleotides, the CDR3 is TGTGCCAGCAGCCAGAGAGTCGGTAACTCCTACAATGAGCAGTTCTTC. Translated: CASSQRVGNSYNEQFF. The complete variable domain, with remaining parts taken from reference TRBV14 and TRBJ2-1, reads EAGVTQFPSHSVIEKGQTVTLRCDPISGHDNLYWYRRVMGKEIKFLLHFVKESKQDESGMPNNRFLAERTGGTYSTLKVQPAELEDSGVYFCASSQRVGNSYNEQFFGPGTRLTVL.

J is TRBJ2-7 and V is TRBV10-3; 13 bases match TRBD2. Germline CDR1 is ENHRY and CDR2 is SYGVKD. Unmatched junction bases numbered 1, after V lost 2 bases and J lost 0 bases. This CDR3 region has 16 residues. DNA of the CDR3: TGTGCCATCAGTGAGGGGACTAGCGGGGCCTCCTACGAGCAGTACTTC. Protein product: CAISEGTSGASYEQYF.

The gene calls are TRBV19 and TRBJ1-2; the match to TRBD1 covers 10 bases. CDR3 length: 15 amino acids. V gave up 5 bases and J gave up 8 bases; unmatched junction bases: 11. Germline V gives CDR1 LNHDA, CDR2 SQIVND (reference sequence). The CDR3 DNA reads as TGTGCCAGTAGTCCCGGACAGGGGGATCTCGGAGGCTACACCTTC. Translation gives CASSPGQGDLGGYTF.

As for this clone: Other DNA sequences in this sample translate to the same CDR3. The chain is built from TRBV5-1 and TRBJ2-3; tentative D call: TRBD1 (6 bases). In germline, CDR1 is SGHRS, CDR2 YFSETQ. V was shortened by 3 bases and J by 0 bases, with 8 bases between the two germline ends. There are 14 residues in the CDR3. In nucleotides, the CDR3 is TGCGCCAGCAGCTCTGGACAGAGCACAGATACGCAGTATTTT. Its protein is CASSSGQSTDTQYF.

The chain is built from TRBV2 and TRBJ1-1; possibly TRBD1 for D (6 bases). Trimming left V 8 bases short and J 5 bases short, with 15 bases between. In germline, CDR1 is SNHLY, CDR2 FYNNEI. This CDR3 has 13 amino acids. CDR3 DNA sequence: TGTGCCAGCGGGGGGGGCGCGGGGACTGAAGCTTTCTTT. Its protein product is CASGGGAGTEAFF. Filled out from reference TRBV2 and TRBJ1-1, the complete variable domain reads EPEVTQTPSHQVTQMGQEVILRCVPISNHLYFYWYRQILGQKVEFLVSFYNNEISEKSEIFDDQFSVERPDGSNFTLKIRSTKLEDSAMYFCASGGGAGTEAFFGQGTRLTVV.

The gene calls are TRBV5-4 and TRBJ1-2; D might be TRBD1 (6 bases). Trimming stripped 3 bases from V and 1 base from J, with 7 bases between. Germline CDR1 is SGHNT and CDR2 is YYREEE (reference sequence). This CDR3 spans 13 amino acids. This CDR3 is CASSSQGNYGYTF. The CDR3 nucleotides are TGTGCCAGCAGCTCACAGGGTAACTATGGCTACACCTTC.

This chain links TRBV4-2 with TRBJ1-5; TRBD1 is a possible D gene (5 bases). V was trimmed by 2 bases and J by 5 bases, leaving 16 bases between them. CDR3 size: 16 residues. From germline, CDR1 is LGHNA and CDR2 YNFKEQ. Here the CDR3 DNA reads TGTGCCAGCAGCCAAACGTGGGACTTCACTTATCAGCCCCAGCATTTT. It translates to CASSQTWDFTYQPQHF.